This T cell receptor (beta chain) originates from a study of T cells after yellow fever vaccination. Deletions cut 4 bases from V and 2 bases from J, with 15 bases between. Germline CDR1 reads SGHDT; CDR2 reads YYEEEE. The CDR3 has 15 residues. TCRdb passed the 5' RACE reads through MiXCR, listing each CDR3 protein once. The top ten clones hold about 3.5% of a sample with 300,000 or so distinct CDR3 sequences, roughly 9% of them seen once. The sequences come from CD4+ T cells sorted from PBMCs, collected 5 days after the yellow fever booster vaccination. The sequence was collected from a young man who received the YFV17D yellow fever vaccine. The chain uses TRBV5-6 and TRBJ1-1; D uncertain. The CDR3 reads CASSPGGMRNTEAFF. CDR3 coding DNA: TGTGCCAGCAGCCCCGGAGGTATGCGAAACACTGAAGCTTTCTTT.